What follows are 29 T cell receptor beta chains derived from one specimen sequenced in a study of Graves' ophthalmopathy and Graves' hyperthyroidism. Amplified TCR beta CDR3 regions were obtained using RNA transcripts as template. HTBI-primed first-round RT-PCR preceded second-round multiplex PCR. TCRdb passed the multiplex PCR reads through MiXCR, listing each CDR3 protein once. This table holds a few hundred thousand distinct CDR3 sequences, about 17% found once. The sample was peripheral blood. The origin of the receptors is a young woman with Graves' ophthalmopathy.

In DNA, the CDR3 is TGCAGTGCTTCCCCGGACAGGGGGGGGAATGGCTACACCTTC. Translating it yields CSASPDRGGNGYTF. This chain uses TRBV20-1 with TRBJ1-2, with 10 bases identical to TRBD1. This CDR3 spans 14 amino acids. Germline CDR1 DFQATT, CDR2 SNEGSKA (reference sequence). Trimming removed 5 bases from V and 6 bases from J; junction bases left unmatched: 9.

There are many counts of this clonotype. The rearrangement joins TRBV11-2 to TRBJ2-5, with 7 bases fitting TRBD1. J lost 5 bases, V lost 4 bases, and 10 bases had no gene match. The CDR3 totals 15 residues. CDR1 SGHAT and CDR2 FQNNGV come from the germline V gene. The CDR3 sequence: CASSSGQPLRETQYF. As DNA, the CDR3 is TGTGCCAGCAGCTCGGGACAGCCGCTGCGGGAGACCCAGTACTTC.

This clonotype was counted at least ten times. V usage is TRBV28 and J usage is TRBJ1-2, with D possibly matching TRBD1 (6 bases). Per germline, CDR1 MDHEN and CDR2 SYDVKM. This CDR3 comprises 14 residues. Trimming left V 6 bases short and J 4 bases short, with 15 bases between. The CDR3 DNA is TGTGCCAGCAGGGTAGGGGGTCCCCCCTATGGCTACACCTTC. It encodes CASRVGGPPYGYTF.

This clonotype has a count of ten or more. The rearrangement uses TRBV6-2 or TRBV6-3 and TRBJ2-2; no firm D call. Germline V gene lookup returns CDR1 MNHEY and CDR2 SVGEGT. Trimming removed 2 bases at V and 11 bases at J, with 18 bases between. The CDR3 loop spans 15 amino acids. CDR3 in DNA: TGTGCCAGCAGTTACGGGCGAGCGTGGGCAACCGAGCTGTTTTTT. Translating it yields CASSYGRAWATELFF.

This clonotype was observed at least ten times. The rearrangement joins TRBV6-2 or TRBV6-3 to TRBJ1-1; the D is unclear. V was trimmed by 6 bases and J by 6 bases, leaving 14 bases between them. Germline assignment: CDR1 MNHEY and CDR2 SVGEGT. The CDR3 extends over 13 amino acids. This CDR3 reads CASSPSGGPEAFF. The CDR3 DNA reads TGTGCCAGCAGCCCCAGCGGAGGGCCTGAAGCTTTCTTT.

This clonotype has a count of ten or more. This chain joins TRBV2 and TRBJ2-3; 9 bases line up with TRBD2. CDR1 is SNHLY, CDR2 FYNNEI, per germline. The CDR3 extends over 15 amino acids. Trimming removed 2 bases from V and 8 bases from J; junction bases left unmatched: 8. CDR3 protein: CASSERGTSIGTQYF. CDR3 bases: TGTGCCAGCAGTGAACGTGGGACTAGCATTGGTACGCAGTATTTT.

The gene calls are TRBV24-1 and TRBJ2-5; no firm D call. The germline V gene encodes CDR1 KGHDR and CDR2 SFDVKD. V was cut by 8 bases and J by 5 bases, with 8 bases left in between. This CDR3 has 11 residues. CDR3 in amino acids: CATMTGETQYF. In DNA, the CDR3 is TGTGCCACCATGACCGGGGAGACCCAGTACTTC.

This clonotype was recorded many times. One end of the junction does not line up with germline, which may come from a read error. This CDR3 reads CASSYGGQANTEALF. CDR3 nucleotides: TGTGCCAGCAGCTACGGGGGGCAAGCGAACACTGAAGCTCTCTTT. The V and J genes are TRBV6-2 or TRBV6-3 and TRBJ1-1; the D gene is possibly TRBD1 (6 bases). This CDR3 has 15 residues. Germline V gene data show CDR1 as MNHEY and CDR2 as SVGEGT.

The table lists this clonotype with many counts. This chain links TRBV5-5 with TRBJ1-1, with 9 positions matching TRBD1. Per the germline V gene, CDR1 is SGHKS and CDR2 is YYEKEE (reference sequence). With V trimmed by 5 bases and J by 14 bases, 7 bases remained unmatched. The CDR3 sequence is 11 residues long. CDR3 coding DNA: TGTGCCAGCAGTCCTTCCGGGACAGGGTTCTTT. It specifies CASSPSGTGFF.

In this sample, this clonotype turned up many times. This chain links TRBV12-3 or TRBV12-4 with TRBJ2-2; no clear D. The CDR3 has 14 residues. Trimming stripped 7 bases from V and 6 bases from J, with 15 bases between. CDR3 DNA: TGTGCCAGCACTGCTAGTTTTTGGGCCGGGGAGCTGTTTTTT. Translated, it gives CASTASFWAGELFF.

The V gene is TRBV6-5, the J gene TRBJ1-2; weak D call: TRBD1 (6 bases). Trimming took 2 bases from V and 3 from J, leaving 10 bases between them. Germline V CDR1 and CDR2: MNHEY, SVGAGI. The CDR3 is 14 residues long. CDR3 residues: CASSYGGQDYGYTF. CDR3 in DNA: TGTGCCAGCAGTTACGGGGGGCAGGACTATGGCTACACCTTC.

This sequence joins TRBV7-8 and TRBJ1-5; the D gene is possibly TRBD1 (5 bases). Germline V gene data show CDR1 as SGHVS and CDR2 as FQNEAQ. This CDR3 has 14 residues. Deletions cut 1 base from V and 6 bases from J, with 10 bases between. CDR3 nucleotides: TGTGCCAGCAGCTTAGGGGGGTTTGGTCAGCCCCAGCATTTT. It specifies CASSLGGFGQPQHF. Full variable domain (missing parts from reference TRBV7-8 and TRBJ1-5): GAGVSQSPRYKVAKRGQDVALRCDPISGHVSLFWYQQALGQGPEFLTYFQNEAQLDKSGLPSDRFFAERPEGSVSTLKIQRTQQEDSAVYLCASSLGGFGQPQHFGDGTRLSIL.

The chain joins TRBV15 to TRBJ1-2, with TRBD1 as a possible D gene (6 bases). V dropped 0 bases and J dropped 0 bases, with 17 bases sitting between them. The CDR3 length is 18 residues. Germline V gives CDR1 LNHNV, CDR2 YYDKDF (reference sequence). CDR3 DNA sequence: TGTGCCACCAGCAGAGATCTTGGAACAGGGCTTACTAACTATGGCTACACCTTC. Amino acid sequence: CATSRDLGTGLTNYGYTF. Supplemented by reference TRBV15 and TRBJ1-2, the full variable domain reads DAMVIQNPRYQVTQFGKPVTLSCSQTLNHNVMYWYQQKSSQAPKLLFHYYDKDFNNEADTPDNFQSRRPNTSFCFLDIRSPGLGDTAMYLCATSRDLGTGLTNYGYTFGSGTRLTVV.

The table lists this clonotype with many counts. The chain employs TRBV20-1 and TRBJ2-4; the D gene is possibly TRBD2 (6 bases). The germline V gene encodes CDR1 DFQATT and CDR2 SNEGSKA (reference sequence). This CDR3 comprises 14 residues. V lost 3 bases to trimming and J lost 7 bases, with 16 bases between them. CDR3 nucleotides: TGCAGTGCTAGTTCCAGGGAAGGAGGGAACATTCAGTACTTC. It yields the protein CSASSREGGNIQYF.

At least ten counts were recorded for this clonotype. The CDR3 spells CASRPPPGTVDADTQYF. DNA for the CDR3: TGTGCCAGCAGGCCCCCACCCGGGACAGTTGACGCAGATACGCAGTATTTT. The chain is built from TRBV12-3 or TRBV12-4 and TRBJ2-3, with 7 positions matching TRBD1. CDR3 length equals 17 residues. Trimming removed 6 bases from V and 4 bases from J; junction bases left unmatched: 16.

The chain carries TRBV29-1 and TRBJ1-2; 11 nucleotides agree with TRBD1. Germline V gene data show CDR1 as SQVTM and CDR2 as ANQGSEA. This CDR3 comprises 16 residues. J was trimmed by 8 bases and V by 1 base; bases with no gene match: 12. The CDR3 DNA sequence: TGCAGCGTTGAAGTTGTGGGCCGGGACAGGGGGTTCGGCTACACCTTC. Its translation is CSVEVVGRDRGFGYTF.

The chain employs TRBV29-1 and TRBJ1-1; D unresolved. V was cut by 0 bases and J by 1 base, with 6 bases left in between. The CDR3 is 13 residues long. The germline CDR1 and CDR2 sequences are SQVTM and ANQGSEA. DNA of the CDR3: TGCAGCGTTGAAGAGGCCCAGAACACTGAAGCTTTCTTT. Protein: CSVEEAQNTEAFF.

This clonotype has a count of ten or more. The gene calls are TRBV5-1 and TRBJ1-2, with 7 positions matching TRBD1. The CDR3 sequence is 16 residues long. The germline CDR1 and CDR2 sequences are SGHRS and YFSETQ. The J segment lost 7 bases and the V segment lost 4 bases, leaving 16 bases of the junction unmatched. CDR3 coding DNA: TGCGCCAGCAGCGCAGGACAGGCCCCACTGTTAAGTGGCTACACCTTC. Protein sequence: CASSAGQAPLLSGYTF.

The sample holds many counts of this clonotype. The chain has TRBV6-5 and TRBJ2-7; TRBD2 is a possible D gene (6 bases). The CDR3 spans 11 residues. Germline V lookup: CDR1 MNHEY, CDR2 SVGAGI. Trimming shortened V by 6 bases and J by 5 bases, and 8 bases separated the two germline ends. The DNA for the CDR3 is TGTGCCAGCAGCTGGGGGGACGAGCAGTACTTC. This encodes CASSWGDEQYF.

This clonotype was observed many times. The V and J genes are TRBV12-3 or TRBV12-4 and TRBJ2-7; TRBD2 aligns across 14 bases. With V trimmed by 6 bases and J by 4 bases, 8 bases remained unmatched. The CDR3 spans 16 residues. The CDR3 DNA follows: TGTGCCAGCAGCGGGGGACTAGCGGGAGATGGATACGAGCAGTACTTC. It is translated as CASSGGLAGDGYEQYF.

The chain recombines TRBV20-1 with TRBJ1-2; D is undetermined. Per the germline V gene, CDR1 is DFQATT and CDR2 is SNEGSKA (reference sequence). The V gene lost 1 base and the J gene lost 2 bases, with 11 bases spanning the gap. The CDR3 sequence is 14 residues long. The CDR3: CSARVGEGNYGYTF. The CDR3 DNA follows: TGCAGTGCTAGAGTCGGGGAGGGCAACTATGGCTACACCTTC.

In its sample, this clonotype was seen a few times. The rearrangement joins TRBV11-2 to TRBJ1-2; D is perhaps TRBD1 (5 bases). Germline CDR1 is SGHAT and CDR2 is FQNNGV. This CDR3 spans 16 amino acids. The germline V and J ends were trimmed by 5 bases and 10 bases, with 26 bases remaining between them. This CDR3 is CASSPSLGTSGGDYTF. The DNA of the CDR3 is TGTGCCAGCAGCCCAAGCCTCGGGACTTCAGGAGGTGACTACACCTTC.

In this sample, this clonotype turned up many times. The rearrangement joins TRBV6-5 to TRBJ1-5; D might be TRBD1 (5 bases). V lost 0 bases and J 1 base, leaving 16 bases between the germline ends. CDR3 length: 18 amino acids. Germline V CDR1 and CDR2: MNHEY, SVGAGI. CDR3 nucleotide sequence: TGTGCCAGCAGTTACTCGATACCGGGACCAAACAGCAATCAGCCCCAGCATTTT. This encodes CASSYSIPGPNSNQPQHF.

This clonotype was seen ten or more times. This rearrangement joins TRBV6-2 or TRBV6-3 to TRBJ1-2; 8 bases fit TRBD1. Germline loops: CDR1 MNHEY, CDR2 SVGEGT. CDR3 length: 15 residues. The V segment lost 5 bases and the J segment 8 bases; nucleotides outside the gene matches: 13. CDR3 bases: TGTGCCAGCAGTCCGAACGCAGGACAGGGCGGAGGCTACACCTTC. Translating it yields CASSPNAGQGGGYTF.

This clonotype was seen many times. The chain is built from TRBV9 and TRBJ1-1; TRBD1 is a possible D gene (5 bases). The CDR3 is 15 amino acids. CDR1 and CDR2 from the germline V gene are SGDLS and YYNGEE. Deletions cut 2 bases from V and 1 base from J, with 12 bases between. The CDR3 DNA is TGTGCCAGCAGCGTGCGGGGCCGCGGGAACACTGAAGCTTTCTTT. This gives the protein CASSVRGRGNTEAFF.

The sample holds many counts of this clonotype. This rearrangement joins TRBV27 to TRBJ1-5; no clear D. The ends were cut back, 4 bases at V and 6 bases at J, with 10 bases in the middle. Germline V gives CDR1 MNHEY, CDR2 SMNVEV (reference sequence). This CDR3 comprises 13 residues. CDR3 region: CASSYRMGQPQHF. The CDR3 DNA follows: TGTGCCAGCAGTTACCGGATGGGTCAGCCCCAGCATTTT.

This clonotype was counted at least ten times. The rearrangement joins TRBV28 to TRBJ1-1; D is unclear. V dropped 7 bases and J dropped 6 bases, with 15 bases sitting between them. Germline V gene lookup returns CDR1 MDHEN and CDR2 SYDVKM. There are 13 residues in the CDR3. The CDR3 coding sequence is TGTGCCAGCAAACGCGCAGGCGGCGCTGAAGCTTTCTTT. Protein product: CASKRAGGAEAFF.

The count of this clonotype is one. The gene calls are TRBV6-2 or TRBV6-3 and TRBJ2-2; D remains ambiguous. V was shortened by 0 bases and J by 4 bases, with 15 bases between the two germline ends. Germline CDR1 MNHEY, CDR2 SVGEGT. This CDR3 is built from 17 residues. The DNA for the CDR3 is TGTGCCAGCAGTTACTCATGGGGTCTGACCTTCACCGGGGAGCTGTTTTTT. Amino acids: CASSYSWGLTFTGELFF.

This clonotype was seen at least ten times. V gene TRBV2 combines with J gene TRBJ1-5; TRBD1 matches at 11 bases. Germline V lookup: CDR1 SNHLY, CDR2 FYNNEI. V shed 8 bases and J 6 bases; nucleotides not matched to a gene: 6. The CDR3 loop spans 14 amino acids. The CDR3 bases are TGTGCCAGCGGACCGGGACAGGGGGGTCAGCCCCAGCATTTT. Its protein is CASGPGQGGQPQHF.